This T cell receptor beta chain emerged from a study of T cell responses to AZD1222 COVID-19 vaccine. TCRdb's copy holds only in-frame clones and misses some; the assay was immunoSEQ multiplex PCR. The table has over 100,000 clones, 90% seen once; the top ten hold around 7%. This TCR was recovered from an adult in good health. Sample: peripheral blood, taken on day 0 of AZD1222 vaccination.

The CDR3 DNA sequence: TGTGCCAGCAGGCGTTTAAGGGGGGCGAACACCGGGGAGCTGTTTTTT. Residues: CASRRLRGANTGELFF. V is TRBV5-8 and J is TRBJ2-2, with D perhaps TRBD1 or TRBD2 (6 bases each). V was pared by 5 bases and J by 0 bases, with 14 bases between. Germline CDR1 is SGHTS and CDR2 is YDEGEE. The CDR3 contains 16 residues.